This TCR beta chain comes out of a study of CD8 T cells in ankylosing spondylitis. The junction had 10 bases not matched to a gene; V was cut back by 6 bases and J by 3 bases. Germline-derived CDR1 and CDR2 are DFQATT and SNEGSKA (reference sequence). The CDR3 contains 15 residues. Study-wide points: Apparently characteristic of ankylosing spondylitis blood was a TCR beta motif (eight highly homologous variants). The disease-linked clones had a CD8+ phenotype and low blood frequencies.

TCRdb used MiXCR to reprocess the 5' RACE reads, holding one entry per CDR3 protein. The sample contains roughly 440,000 distinct CDR3 sequences, 17% of which appear only once. With regard to this clonotype: Its antigen remains unidentified.

The source is a male donor with ankylosing spondylitis. The chain is built from TRBV20-1 and TRBJ1-5; 8 positions match TRBD1. The specimen was blood, either unsorted or a sorted T cell fraction (not recorded which). The DNA of the CDR3 is TGCAGTGCCAACAGCGGGACAGGAGACAATCAGCCCCAGCATTTT. Protein sequence: CSANSGTGDNQPQHF.